This T cell receptor beta chain came from a study of blood T cell repertoires in COVID-19. At the level of the study: PBMCs, B-cell-depleted T cells, or T cells provided the cDNA or gDNA that made up the material.

V was cut by 6 bases and J by 0 bases, with 15 bases left in between. Germline CDR1 reads MDHEN; CDR2 reads SYDVKM. There are 17 residues in the CDR3. Under the authors' procedure: Reference gene primers were amplified, and this amplification served to estimate nucleated cell counts. Generated by immunoSEQ multiplex PCR, the TCRdb table keeps only in-frame clones and is missing some. For V, J and clone size, that table is used; D and trimming come from the DNA. Of about 130,000 clones in the sample, around three quarters are singletons; the top ten hold more than 10%. This clonotype originated in a human donor in a cohort sampled during active COVID-19. The chain couples TRBV28 to TRBJ1-6, with D unclear. The sample comprised peripheral blood. The CDR3 protein is CASSPLDGNSYNSPLHF. For the CDR3, the DNA is TGTGCCAGCAGCCCCCTGGACGGGAACTCCTATAATTCACCCCTCCACTTT.